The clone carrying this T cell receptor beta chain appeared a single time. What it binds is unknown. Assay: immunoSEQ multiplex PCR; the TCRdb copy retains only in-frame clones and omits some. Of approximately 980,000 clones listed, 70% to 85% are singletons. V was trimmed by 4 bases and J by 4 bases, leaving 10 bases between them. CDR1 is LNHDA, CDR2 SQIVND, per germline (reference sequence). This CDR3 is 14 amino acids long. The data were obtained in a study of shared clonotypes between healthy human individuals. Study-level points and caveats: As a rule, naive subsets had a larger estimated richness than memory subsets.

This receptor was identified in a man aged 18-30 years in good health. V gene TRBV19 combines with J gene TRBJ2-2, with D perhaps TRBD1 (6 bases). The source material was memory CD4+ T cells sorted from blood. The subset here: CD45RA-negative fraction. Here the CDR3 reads CASSTKQGTGELFF. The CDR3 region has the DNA TGTGCCAGTAGTACAAAACAGGGCACCGGGGAGCTGTTTTTT.